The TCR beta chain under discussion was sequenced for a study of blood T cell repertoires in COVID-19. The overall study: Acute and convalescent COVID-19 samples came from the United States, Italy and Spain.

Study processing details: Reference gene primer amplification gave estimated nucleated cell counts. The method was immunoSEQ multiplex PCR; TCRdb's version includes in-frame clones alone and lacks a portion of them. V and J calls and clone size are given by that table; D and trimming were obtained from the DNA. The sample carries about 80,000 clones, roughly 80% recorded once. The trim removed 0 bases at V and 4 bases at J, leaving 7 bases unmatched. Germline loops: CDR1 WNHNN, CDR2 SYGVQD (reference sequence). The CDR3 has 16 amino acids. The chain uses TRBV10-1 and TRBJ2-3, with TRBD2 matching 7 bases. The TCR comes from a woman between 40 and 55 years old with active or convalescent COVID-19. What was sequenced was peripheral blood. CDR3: CASSESGSGIADTQYF. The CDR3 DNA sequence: TGCGCCAGCAGTGAGTCGGGCAGCGGGATCGCAGATACGCAGTATTTT.